These 3 T cell receptor beta chains were all obtained from the same sample, sequenced in a study of blood T cells in healthy people across ages. Then a second PCR, running about 6 to 11 cycles, was carried out with a sample-barcoded 5' primer and a J-beta primer mix. TCRdb recomputed calls from the 5' RACE reads with MiXCR, one row per CDR3 protein. The repertoire holds about 800,000 distinct CDR3 sequences, roughly 25% seen once, with 3% to 4.5% in the top ten. The same data also went into a second study, on T cells of mothers and their children.

The sequenced material came from blood. All receptors derive from a boy aged 5-17 years in good health.

This clonotype showed up just a few times. The chain carries TRBV5-1 and TRBJ1-4; D gene unclear. CDR3 size: 16 residues. Per germline, CDR1 SGHRS and CDR2 YFSETQ. Trimming cost V 3 bases and J 0 bases, with 12 bases left between them. The CDR3 region is CASSSAGGTTNEKLFF. CDR3 DNA: TGCGCCAGCAGCTCGGCGGGCGGAACAACTAATGAAAAACTGTTTTTT.

The chain is built from TRBV12-3 or TRBV12-4 and TRBJ2-3; no reliable D call. Trimming removed 0 bases at V and 2 bases at J, with 9 bases between. There are 15 residues in the CDR3. CDR3 DNA sequence: TGTGCCAGCAGTTTAGCGTTCCAGAACACAGATACGCAGTATTTT. This encodes CASSLAFQNTDTQYF.

The J gene is TRBJ2-2, the V gene TRBV4-2; D is perhaps TRBD2 (5 bases). V gave up 4 bases and J gave up 0 bases, with 15 bases separating them. CDR1 is LGHNA, CDR2 YNFKEQ, per germline. CDR3 length: 17 residues. CDR3 coding DNA: TGTGCCAGCAGCCGAGGGAGAGGGAAAGCGAACACCGGGGAGCTGTTTTTT. This encodes CASSRGRGKANTGELFF.